The clone carrying this TCR beta chain was detected only a few times. The entry originates in a study of T cell responses to AZD1222 COVID-19 vaccine. Repertoires were generated with immunoSEQ multiplex PCR, while TCRdb's copy carries only in-frame clones and drops some. The data contain about 76,000 clones, about three quarters of them singletons. CDR3 size: 13 residues. The germline V gene has CDR1 MNHEY and CDR2 SVGAGI. The ends were cut back, 6 bases at V and 7 bases at J, with 13 bases in the middle. Material: peripheral blood, obtained 28 days after the second dose of the MenACWY control vaccine. The rearrangement links TRBV6-5 to TRBJ1-5, with D maybe TRBD1 (5 bases). The sequence came from an adult who received the MenACWY meningococcal vaccine as a control. The CDR3 loop reads CASSKGMRQPQHF. In nucleotides, the CDR3 is TGTGCCAGCAGCAAGGGGATGCGGCAGCCCCAGCATTTT.